The clone carrying this TCR beta chain was counted only a few times. This sample is drawn from a study of T cells after yellow fever vaccination. TCRdb re-analysed the 5' RACE reads in MiXCR, keeping a single row per CDR3 protein. Among roughly 500,000 distinct CDR3 sequences listed, around 21% were seen once. Germline V CDR1 and CDR2: LGHNA, YNFKEQ. The CDR3 is 15 residues long. Trimming took 0 bases from V and 4 from J, leaving 9 bases between them. This sample comprised PBMCs, obtained 15 days after the yellow fever booster vaccination. The rearrangement uses TRBV4-2 and TRBJ1-4, with D unresolved. This receptor was obtained from a man aged 25 to 40 who received the YFV17D yellow fever vaccine. The CDR3 DNA reads TGTGCCAGCAGCCAAGAGGCCGGAAATAATGAAAAACTGTTTTTT. Its translation is CASSQEAGNNEKLFF.